This entry concerns a single T cell receptor (beta chain). V was pared by 3 bases and J by 1 base, with 10 bases between. Germline lookup yields CDR1 SGHDN and CDR2 FVKESK. This CDR3 has 15 amino acids. The data stem from a study of blood T cell repertoires in COVID-19. Study in general: T cells, B-cell-depleted T cells, or PBMCs provided the cDNA or gDNA that served as material.

Under the authors' procedure: From reference gene primer amplification, estimates of nucleated cell counts were derived. Here immunoSEQ multiplex PCR was the method, and the copy in TCRdb shows in-frame clones only, minus some. V, J and clone size are taken as reported in that table, and D and trimming were inferred from the DNA itself. This table has about 160,000 clones, more than 60% appearing once. The TCR comes from a man aged 65-85 years with acute or convalescent COVID-19. The chain has TRBV14 and TRBJ2-4, with a weak D call TRBD2 (7 bases). Sequencing was carried out using peripheral blood. CDR3 amino acids: CASSQGGPAKNIQYF. The CDR3 nucleotides are TGTGCCAGCAGCCAGGGGGGGCCGGCCAAAAACATTCAGTACTTC.